Sequencing of this T cell receptor (beta chain) was carried out in a study of blood T cell repertoires in COVID-19. Study summary: Acute and convalescent COVID-19 specimens originated in the United States, Italy and Spain. From T cells, B-cell-depleted T cells, or PBMCs came the material, which was cDNA or gDNA.

Original processing notes: Amplification of reference gene primers provided the estimated nucleated cell counts. Data came from immunoSEQ multiplex PCR; TCRdb stores just in-frame clones and leaves some out. V, J and clone size reflect that table, while D and trimming were determined from the DNA. The sample lists under 110,000 clones, approximately 81% occurring once. Germline-derived CDR1 and CDR2 are SGHNT and YENEEA. This CDR3 contains 18 residues. Germline trimming cut 4 bases from V and 4 bases from J; bases unmatched to any gene: 15. The V call is TRBV11-3, the J call TRBJ2-3, with 9 bases lining up with TRBD1. Material: peripheral blood. The sequence came from an older woman with active or convalescent COVID-19. DNA for the CDR3: TGTGCCAGCAGCTCAAGTAGGGGGAGGGACAGGGACCCAGATACGCAGTATTTT. Translated, it gives CASSSSRGRDRDPDTQYF. Looking up the rest from reference TRBV11-3 and TRBJ2-3 gives the full variable domain: EAGVVQSPRYKIIEKKQPVAFWCNPISGHNTLYWYLQNLGQGPELLIRYENEEAVDDSQLPKDRFSAERLKGVDSTLKIQPAELGDSAVYLCASSSSRGRDRDPDTQYFGPGTRLTVL.